At least ten counts were recorded for the clone carrying this T cell receptor (beta chain). The antigen remains undetermined. MiXCR, applied by TCRdb to the 5' RACE reads, yields one record per CDR3 protein. The table lists under 250,000 distinct CDR3 sequences, over 8.5% of them singletons, with less than 8% in the top ten. This sample is part of a study of CD8 T cells in ankylosing spondylitis. Study findings and constraints: Within matched ankylosing spondylitis synovial fluid, disease-linked clones were reportedly significantly enriched. There was a TCR beta motif, made of several highly homologous variants, that appeared characteristic of ankylosing spondylitis blood.

Looked up from germline, CDR1 is SGHRS and CDR2 is YFSETQ. This CDR3 has 15 amino acids. V shed 5 bases and J 2 bases; nucleotides not matched to a gene: 9. Sequenced: blood, either unsorted or a sorted T cell fraction (not recorded which). The receptor's source is a male donor with ankylosing spondylitis or in good health (not recorded which). This chain uses TRBV5-1 with TRBJ2-7; 8 bases map to TRBD1. The CDR3 loop reads CASSTKGQDTYEQYF. In DNA, the CDR3 is TGCGCCAGCAGTACCAAGGGACAGGATACCTACGAGCAGTACTTC.